The rows below give T cell receptor beta chains drawn from one sample of a study of Graves' ophthalmopathy and Graves' hyperthyroidism. From the multiplex PCR reads, TCRdb called clonotypes with MiXCR, one entry per CDR3 protein. Of approximately 540,000 distinct CDR3 sequences listed, just under 40% are singletons. The source material was peripheral blood or thyroid tissue (not recorded which). The source is an adult man with Graves' hyperthyroidism. Each CDR3 is given with its conserved first and last residue. D genes are given only for firm matches. Clone sizes are given selectively: once, few, many, or a class where the clone is expanded.

16 TRBJ2-5 few TRBD2 TRBV5-1 CASSLATPAGGETQYF TGCGCCAGCAGCTTGGCCACGCCCGCGGGGGGAGAGACCCAGTACTTC
14 TRBJ2-4 - TRBD1 TRBV29-1 CSARWTGAKNIQYF TGCAGTGCTAGATGGACAGGCGCCAAAAACATTCAGTACTTC
13 TRBJ1-5 - - TRBV10-3 CASGGRSNQPQHF TGTGCCAGCGGGGGTAGGAGCAATCAGCCCCAGCATTTT
14 TRBJ2-7 - - TRBV24-1 CATSVTSSSYEQYF TGTGCCACCAGCGTCACATCCAGCTCCTACGAGCAGTACTTC
11 TRBJ2-5 many - TRBV20-1 CSAQTEETQYF TGCAGTGCTCAGACGGAAGAGACCCAGTACTTC
18 TRBJ2-2 few TRBD1 TRBV4-1 CASSPPGQGPSNTGELFF TGCGCCAGCAGCCCTCCGGGACAGGGGCCCTCGAACACCGGGGAGCTGTTTTTT
13 TRBJ1-4 many - TRBV29-1 CSVSGTPGEKLFF TGCAGCGTGTCCGGGACTCCGGGGGAAAAACTGTTTTTT
14 TRBJ2-2 many - TRBV7-8 CASSLRGNTGELFF TGTGCCAGCAGCTTACGAGGCAACACCGGGGAGCTGTTTTTT
11 TRBJ2-7 many - TRBV20-1 CSAWSRYEQYF TGCAGTGCTTGGTCCCGGTACGAGCAGTACTTC
18 TRBJ2-7 - TRBD1 TRBV10-3 CAISESSSPTGGRYEQYF TGTGCCATCAGTGAAAGTTCGTCGCCGACAGGGGGCAGGTACGAGCAGTACTTC
14 TRBJ1-5 - - TRBV20-1 CSARGFGGNEPQHF TGCAGTGCTAGAGGATTCGGGGGCAATGAGCCCCAGCATTTT
14 TRBJ2-5 - TRBD2 TRBV7-2 CASRSPSGQETQYF TGTGCCAGCAGGTCCCCTAGCGGGCAAGAGACCCAGTACTTC
13 TRBJ2-7 - - TRBV2 CASSPGPDPEQYF TGTGCCAGCAGCCCGGGTCCAGACCCCGAGCAGTACTTC
18 TRBJ1-5 - - TRBV12-3/TRBV12-4 CASSLVPGGSLGNQPQHF TGTGCCAGCAGTTTAGTGCCCGGAGGTTCGTTGGGAAATCAGCCCCAGCATTTT
15 TRBJ2-7 few - TRBV5-4 CASSLYSQGAYEQYF TGTGCCAGCAGCTTGTATAGCCAAGGGGCCTACGAGCAGTACTTC
14 TRBJ2-7 many - TRBV5-1 CASSLASPAYEQYF TGCGCCAGCAGCTTGGCTAGCCCCGCCTACGAGCAGTACTTC
12 TRBJ2-7 many - TRBV5-1 CASSTGQLLQYF TGCGCCAGCAGCACTGGACAGTTATTGCAGTACTTC
14 TRBJ2-5 many - TRBV11-1 CASSSTWTEETQYF TGTGCCAGCAGCTCCACCTGGACTGAAGAGACCCAGTACTTC
17 TRBJ1-5 - - TRBV20-1 CSVSGRAFYNELQPQHF TGCAGTGTCAGCGGGAGGGCCTTCTACAATGAGCTTCAGCCCCAGCATTTT
15 TRBJ2-5 - TRBD2 TRBV15 CAASSLRTSQETQYF TGTGCCGCCAGCAGCTTGAGGACTAGCCAAGAGACCCAGTACTTC
15 TRBJ2-5 - TRBD1 TRBV11-2 CASSLNGQGRETQYF TGTGCCAGCAGCTTAAACGGACAGGGGAGAGAGACCCAGTACTTC
16 TRBJ1-3 - TRBD1 TRBV6-6 CASTNKQGAGGNTIYF TGTGCCAGCACCAATAAACAGGGGGCCGGTGGAAACACCATATATTTT